The 13 T cell receptor beta chains below all came from one sample that was sequenced in a study of blood T cells in healthy people across ages. With a J-beta primer mix and a sample-barcoded 5' primer, a second PCR ran 7 to 11 cycles. One entry per CDR3 protein results from TCRdb running MiXCR on the 5' RACE reads. The table shows 800,000 to 950,000 distinct CDR3 sequences, with 25% to 35% occurring only once. Another study also made use of these data, one on T cells of mothers and their children.

The sequencing input was blood. The receptors originated from a woman between 35 and 50 years old in good health.

This clonotype was found many times. J is TRBJ1-2 and V is TRBV28; no clear D. Trimming shortened V by 8 bases and J by 5 bases, and 18 bases separated the two germline ends. From germline, CDR1 is MDHEN and CDR2 SYDVKM. The CDR3 runs to 14 residues. In DNA, the CDR3 is TGTGCCAGCTCAAACGTCGGGCAGGCTTATGGCTACACCTTC. Protein sequence: CASSNVGQAYGYTF.

V and J are TRBV6-5 and TRBJ1-4; D might be TRBD1 (6 bases). The CDR3 has 17 amino acids. V lost 0 bases, J lost 4 bases, and 15 bases lay in between. Germline CDR1 MNHEY, CDR2 SVGAGI. The CDR3 DNA follows: TGTGCCAGCAGTTACTCGCCTCCAGGGGATGGTAATGAAAAACTGTTTTTT. It yields the protein CASSYSPPGDGNEKLFF.

This clonotype has only a few counts. One end of the junction fails to match germline, which may point to a read error. The J gene is TRBJ1-2, the V gene TRBV11-1; tentative D call: TRBD1 (5 bases). Germline V CDR1 and CDR2: SGHAT, FQDESV (reference sequence). The CDR3 is made up of 13 amino acids. The CDR3 spells CASSLETDYGYTF. In DNA, the CDR3 is TGTGCCAGCAGTTTAGAGACAGACTATGGCTACACCTTC. Full variable domain (remainder filled in from reference TRBV11-1 and TRBJ1-2): EAEVAQSPRYKITEKSQAVAFWCDPISGHATLYWYRQILGQGPELLVQFQDESVVDDSQLPKDRFSAERLKGVDSTLKIQPAELGDSAMYLCASSLETDYGYTFGSGTRLTVV.

This clonotype was counted ten times or more. The chain couples TRBV5-1 to TRBJ2-5; 9 bases map to TRBD1. Trimming at V came to 4 bases and at J to 2 bases, leaving 6 bases not matched to a gene. In germline, CDR1 is SGHRS, CDR2 YFSETQ. The CDR3 is 15 residues long. CDR3 sequence reads: CASSLQGALQETQYF. For the CDR3, the DNA is TGCGCCAGCAGCCTACAGGGGGCTCTACAAGAGACCCAGTACTTC.

With regard to this clonotype: At one end the junction does not follow the germline gene, possibly because of a read error. V and J are TRBV5-1 and TRBJ1-1; 7 positions match TRBD1. Germline-derived CDR1 and CDR2 are SGHRS and YFSETQ. The CDR3 is 14 residues long. The CDR3 region is CAGSLGDRATEAFF. The CDR3 nucleotides are TGCGCCGGCAGCTTGGGTGACAGGGCCACTGAAGCTTTCTTT.

In its sample, this clonotype was seen a few times. The rearrangement uses TRBV9 and TRBJ2-1; possibly TRBD2 for D (7 bases). This CDR3 has 15 amino acids. The germline CDR1 and CDR2 sequences are SGDLS and YYNGEE. The germline V and J ends were trimmed by 0 bases and 8 bases, with 15 bases remaining between them. In DNA form, the CDR3 reads TGTGCCAGCAGCGTAGCTATCCCGGGGGGCCATGAGCAGTTCTTC. This sequence encodes CASSVAIPGGHEQFF.

This clonotype was observed at least ten times. This sequence joins TRBV4-1 and TRBJ2-5; D perhaps matches TRBD2 (6 bases). V was clipped by 3 bases and J by 4 bases, with 12 bases between them. In germline, CDR1 is MGHRA, CDR2 YSYEKL. The length of the CDR3 is 14 residues. The CDR3 loop is CASSQFGGRETQYF. The CDR3, as DNA: TGCGCCAGCAGCCAGTTCGGGGGACGAGAGACCCAGTACTTC.

This clonotype came up once. This chain uses TRBV5-1 with TRBJ1-1; 7 nucleotides align to TRBD1. Trimming at V came to 4 bases and at J to 5 bases, leaving 11 bases not matched to a gene. The germline gives CDR1 SGHRS, CDR2 YFSETQ. This CDR3 has 15 residues. The CDR3 spells CASSPETGARTEAFF. The DNA for the CDR3 is TGCGCCAGCAGCCCGGAAACAGGGGCGAGGACTGAAGCTTTCTTT.

This clonotype showed up many times. V and J are TRBV28 and TRBJ2-7; no clear D gene. The CDR3 loop spans 13 amino acids. V was clipped by 7 bases and J by 1 base, with 11 bases between them. Looked up from germline, CDR1 is MDHEN and CDR2 is SYDVKM. The CDR3 loop is CASKMPSSYEQYF. CDR3 nucleotide sequence: TGTGCCAGCAAGATGCCGTCGTCCTACGAGCAGTACTTC.

This clonotype occurred many times. The chain carries TRBV10-3 and TRBJ2-7; TRBD1 agrees at 7 bases. V dropped 6 bases and J dropped 0; count of bases not matched to a gene: 2. The V gene's germline CDR1 is ENHRY and CDR2 SYGVKD. This CDR3 spans 13 amino acids. The CDR3 bases are TGTGCCATCAGCCGGACAGGCTCCTACGAGCAGTACTTC. It is translated as CAISRTGSYEQYF.

A single count supports this clonotype. The chain couples TRBV9 to TRBJ2-7; D perhaps matches TRBD1 (5 bases). V lost 7 bases and J 1 base, leaving 18 bases between the germline ends. CDR3 size: 15 residues. Germline V gives CDR1 SGDLS, CDR2 YYNGEE. The CDR3 DNA follows: TGTGCCAGCGGCGCCACAGGCGCCCCTTCCTACGAGCAGTACTTC. Its translation: CASGATGAPSYEQYF.

The V and J genes are TRBV7-2 and TRBJ2-7; 9 nucleotides align to TRBD1. J was trimmed by 2 bases and V by 1 base; bases with no gene match: 3. CDR1 is SGHTA and CDR2 is FQGNSA in the germline V gene. The CDR3 loop spans 15 amino acids. The CDR3 nucleotides read TGTGCCAGCAGCTTAGGACAGGGGGAGACCTACGAGCAGTACGTC. Translating it yields CASSLGQGETYEQYV.

J is TRBJ1-2 and V is TRBV6-5; a possible D gene is TRBD1 (5 bases). V was clipped by 0 bases and J by 4 bases, with 12 bases between them. Germline values: CDR1 MNHEY, CDR2 SVGAGI. The CDR3 spans 15 residues. The CDR3 reads CASSYSVQGRYGYTF. In DNA form, the CDR3 reads TGTGCCAGCAGTTACTCGGTCCAGGGACGCTATGGCTACACCTTC.